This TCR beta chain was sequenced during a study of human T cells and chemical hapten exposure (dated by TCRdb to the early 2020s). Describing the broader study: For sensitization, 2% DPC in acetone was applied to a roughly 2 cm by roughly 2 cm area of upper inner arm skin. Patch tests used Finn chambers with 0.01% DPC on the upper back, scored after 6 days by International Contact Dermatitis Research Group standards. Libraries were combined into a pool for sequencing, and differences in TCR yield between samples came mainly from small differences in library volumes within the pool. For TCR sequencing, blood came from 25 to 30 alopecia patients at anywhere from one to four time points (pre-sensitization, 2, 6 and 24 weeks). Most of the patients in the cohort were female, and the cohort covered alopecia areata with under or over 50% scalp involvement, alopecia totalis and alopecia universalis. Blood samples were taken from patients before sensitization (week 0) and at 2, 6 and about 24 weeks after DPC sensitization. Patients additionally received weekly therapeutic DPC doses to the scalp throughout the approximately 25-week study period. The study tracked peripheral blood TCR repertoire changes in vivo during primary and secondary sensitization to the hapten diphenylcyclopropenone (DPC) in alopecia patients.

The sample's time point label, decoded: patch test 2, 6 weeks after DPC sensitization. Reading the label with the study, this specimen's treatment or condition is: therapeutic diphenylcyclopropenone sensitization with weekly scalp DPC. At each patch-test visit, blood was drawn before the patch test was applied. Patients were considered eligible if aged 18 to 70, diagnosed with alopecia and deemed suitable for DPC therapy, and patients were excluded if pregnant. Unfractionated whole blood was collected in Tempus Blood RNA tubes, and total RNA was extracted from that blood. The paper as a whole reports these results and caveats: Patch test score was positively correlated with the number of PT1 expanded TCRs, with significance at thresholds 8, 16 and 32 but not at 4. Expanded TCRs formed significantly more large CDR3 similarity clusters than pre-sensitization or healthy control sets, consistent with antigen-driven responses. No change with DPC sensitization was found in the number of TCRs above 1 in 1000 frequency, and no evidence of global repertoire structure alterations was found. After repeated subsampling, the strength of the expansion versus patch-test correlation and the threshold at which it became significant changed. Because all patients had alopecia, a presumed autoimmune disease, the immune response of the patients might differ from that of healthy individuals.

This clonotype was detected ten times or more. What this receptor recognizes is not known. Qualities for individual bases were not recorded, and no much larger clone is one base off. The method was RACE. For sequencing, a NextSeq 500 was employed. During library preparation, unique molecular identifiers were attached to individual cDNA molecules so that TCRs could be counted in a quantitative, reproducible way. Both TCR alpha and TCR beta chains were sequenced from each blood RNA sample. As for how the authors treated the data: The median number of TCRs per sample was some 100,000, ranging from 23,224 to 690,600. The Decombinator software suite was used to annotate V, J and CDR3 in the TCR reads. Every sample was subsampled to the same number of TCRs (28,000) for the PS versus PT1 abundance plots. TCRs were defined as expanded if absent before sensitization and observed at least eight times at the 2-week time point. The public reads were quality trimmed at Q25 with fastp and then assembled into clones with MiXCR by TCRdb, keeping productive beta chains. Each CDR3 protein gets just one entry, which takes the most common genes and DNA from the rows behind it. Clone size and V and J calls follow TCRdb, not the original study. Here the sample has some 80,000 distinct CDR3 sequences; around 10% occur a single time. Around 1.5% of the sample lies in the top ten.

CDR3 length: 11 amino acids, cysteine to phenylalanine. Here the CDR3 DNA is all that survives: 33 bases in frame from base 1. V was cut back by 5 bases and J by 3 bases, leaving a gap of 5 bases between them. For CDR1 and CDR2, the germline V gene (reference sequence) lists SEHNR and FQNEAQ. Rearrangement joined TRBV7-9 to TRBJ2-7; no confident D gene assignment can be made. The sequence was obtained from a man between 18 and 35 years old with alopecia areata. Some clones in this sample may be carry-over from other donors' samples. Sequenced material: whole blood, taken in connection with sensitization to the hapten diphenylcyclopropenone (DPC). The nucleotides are TGTGCCAGCAGCGGCTACTACGAGCAGTACTTC. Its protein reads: CASSGYYEQYF.